Below are 22 T cell receptor beta chains sequenced from a single sample in a study of radiation and T cells in renal cell carcinoma. TCRdb's table, derived via immunoSEQ multiplex PCR, lists solely in-frame clones and lacks some. This table holds 18,000 or so clones, around three fifths found once. Noted treatment: treatment-naive control, cytoreductive nephrectomy. The material sequenced was tumor tissue, taken from a patient whose treatment was nephrectomy without radiotherapy. These receptor sequences come from a man in his fifties with renal cell carcinoma.

DNA for the CDR3: TGCGCCAGCAGCAAGAGACAGGGCTCCACCTACGAGCAGTACTTC. The encoded protein is CASSKRQGSTYEQYF. The chain joins TRBV5-1 to TRBJ2-7, with TRBD1 identical over 7 bases. This CDR3 contains 15 residues. Trimming took 4 bases from V and 2 from J; bases not matched to a gene: 9. Germline-derived CDR1 and CDR2 are SGHRS and YFSETQ.

At least ten counts were recorded for this clone. The chain couples TRBV27 to TRBJ2-5, with 7 nucleotides matching TRBD1. V shed 8 bases, J shed 9 bases, and the junction held 15 bases outside the gene matches. The length of the CDR3 is 14 residues. Germline CDR1 and CDR2: MNHEY and SMNVEV (reference sequence). CDR3 amino acids: CASPHWPGQTPQYF. The CDR3, as DNA: TGTGCCAGCCCTCACTGGCCGGGACAGACACCCCAGTACTTC.

This chain connects TRBV4-1 to TRBJ2-2; D possibly corresponds to TRBD1 (6 bases). The germline V and J ends were trimmed by 0 bases and 0 bases, with 11 bases remaining between them. The germline CDR1 and CDR2 sequences are MGHRA and YSYEKL. This CDR3 region has 17 residues. The CDR3, as DNA: TGCGCCAGCAGCCAAGACTTCGGGACAACGAACACCGGGGAGCTGTTTTTT. Translation: CASSQDFGTTNTGELFF.

This sequence joins TRBV5-1 and TRBJ1-1, with a tentative D call TRBD1 (5 bases). V shed 5 bases and J shed 1 base, with 15 bases lying between them. The CDR3 runs 15 residues. Germline lookup yields CDR1 SGHRS and CDR2 YFSETQ. CDR3 in DNA: TGCGCCAGCAGTCGGCTTCCAGGGCGGAACACTGAAGCTTTCTTT. Translating it yields CASSRLPGRNTEAFF.

The chain employs TRBV5-1 and TRBJ1-1; 7 bases are shared with TRBD1. The V segment lost 8 bases and the J segment 1 base; nucleotides outside the gene matches: 11. Germline CDR1 is SGHRS and CDR2 is YFSETQ. The CDR3 contains 15 residues. CDR3 region: CASHIAGTENTEAFF. The CDR3 DNA reads TGCGCCAGTCACATCGCCGGGACAGAGAACACTGAAGCTTTCTTT. Full variable domain (remainder filled in from reference TRBV5-1 and TRBJ1-1): KAGVTQTPRYLIKTRGQQVTLSCSPISGHRSVSWYQQTPGQGLQFLFEYFSETQRNKGNFPGRFSGRQFSNSRSEMNVSTLELGDSALYLCASHIAGTENTEAFFGQGTRLTVV.

The chain employs TRBV7-2 and TRBJ2-3, with a tentative D call TRBD2 (6 bases). Germline CDR1 and CDR2: SGHTA and FQGNSA. The V and J ends lost 1 base and 6 bases respectively, with 17 bases between them. The length of the CDR3 is 16 residues. Here the CDR3 reads CASSLVSGLIPDTQYF. Written as DNA, the CDR3 is TGTGCCAGCAGCTTAGTTTCGGGACTGATTCCGGATACGCAGTATTTT. Combining the CDR3 with reference TRBV7-2 and TRBJ2-3 gives the whole variable domain GAGVSQSPSNKVTEKGKDVELRCDPISGHTALYWYRQSLGQGLEFLIYFQGNSAPDKSGLPSDRFSAERTGGSVSTLTIQRTQQEDSAVYLCASSLVSGLIPDTQYFGPGTRLTVL.

This sequence joins TRBV13 and TRBJ2-3; D gene uncertain. V was shortened by 4 bases and J by 1 base, with 3 bases between the two germline ends. This CDR3 contains 12 residues. Germline loops: CDR1 PRHDT, CDR2 FYEKMQ (reference sequence). The CDR3 loop is CASSSRTDTQYF. The CDR3 DNA is TGTGCCAGCAGCTCCCGCACAGATACGCAGTATTTT.

This rearrangement joins TRBV4-1 to TRBJ2-3; D might be TRBD1 or TRBD2, each matching 5 bases. The CDR3 consists of 17 residues. Trimming took 4 bases from V and 4 from J, leaving 21 bases between them. Germline values: CDR1 MGHRA, CDR2 YSYEKL. CDR3 protein: CASSLTRAALGADTQYF. The CDR3 nucleotides are TGCGCCAGCAGCCTAACGAGGGCCGCGCTGGGGGCAGATACGCAGTATTTT.

This clone appeared a few times. The chain recombines TRBV2 with TRBJ1-1; D may be TRBD1 (5 bases). Trimming left V 7 bases short and J 5 bases short, with 14 bases between. CDR1 and CDR2 (germline): SNHLY, FYNNEI. The CDR3 contains 13 residues. The CDR3 nucleotides read TGTGCCAGCAAAGGGGAGGGGCAGACTGAAGCTTTCTTT. It specifies CASKGEGQTEAFF.

This clone is large within its sample. This rearrangement joins TRBV11-2 to TRBJ2-3, with D possibly being TRBD1 (8 bases). This CDR3 comprises 15 residues. The germline gives CDR1 SGHAT, CDR2 FQNNGV. V was clipped by 3 bases and J by 4 bases, with 14 bases between them. The CDR3: CASSFTGGEADTQYF. CDR3 in DNA: TGTGCCAGCAGCTTTACAGGGGGGGAGGCAGATACGCAGTATTTT.

The CDR3 sequence is CASSLVPALNTEAFF. The CDR3 DNA follows: TGCGCCAGCAGCTTGGTCCCCGCACTGAACACTGAAGCTTTCTTT. The chain couples TRBV5-1 to TRBJ1-1; D is uncertain. The germline V gene has CDR1 SGHRS and CDR2 YFSETQ. V lost 0 bases to trimming and J lost 0 bases, with 9 bases between them. This CDR3 has 15 residues. Full variable domain (remainder filled in from reference TRBV5-1 and TRBJ1-1): KAGVTQTPRYLIKTRGQQVTLSCSPISGHRSVSWYQQTPGQGLQFLFEYFSETQRNKGNFPGRFSGRQFSNSRSEMNVSTLELGDSALYLCASSLVPALNTEAFFGQGTRLTVV.

V gene TRBV30 combines with J gene TRBJ1-4; no definite D call. CDR3 size: 12 residues. With 0 bases removed from V and 7 bases from J, the gap between germline ends came to 6 bases. CDR1 and CDR2 from the germline V gene are GTSNPN and SVGIG (reference sequence). For the CDR3, the DNA is TGTGCCTGGAGTGTATCTTTTGAAAAACTGTTTTTT. Encoded protein: CAWSVSFEKLFF.

The chain uses TRBV30 and TRBJ1-1; 7 nucleotides match TRBD1. V trimming: 3 bases; J trimming: 0 bases; junction bases outside the gene matches: 4. The CDR3 runs 14 residues. Germline V gene lookup returns CDR1 GTSNPN and CDR2 SVGIG (reference sequence). The CDR3 reads CAWRQDRLNTEAFF. CDR3 nucleotide sequence: TGTGCCTGGAGGCAGGACAGGTTGAACACTGAAGCTTTCTTT.

V and J are TRBV4-3 and TRBJ1-2; D is perhaps TRBD1 (5 bases). Trimming removed 1 base from V and 4 bases from J, with 10 bases in between. Germline CDR1 is LGHNA and CDR2 is YSLEER. CDR3 length: 14 residues. The CDR3 nucleotides read TGCGCCAGCAGCCAAGGACAGTTGGGCTATGGCTACACCTTC. The encoded protein is CASSQGQLGYGYTF.

This clone was recorded only once. The chain employs TRBV13 and TRBJ2-2; 8 nucleotides line up with TRBD1. The CDR3 is 17 amino acids. The ends lost 5 bases at V and 6 bases at J; junction bases unmatched: 14. Per germline, CDR1 PRHDT and CDR2 FYEKMQ (reference sequence). The CDR3 region is CASSRRAGGKMAGELFF. DNA for the CDR3: TGTGCCAGCAGCCGAAGGGCAGGGGGCAAAATGGCCGGGGAGCTGTTTTTT.

The chain combines TRBV27 with TRBJ1-4, with 8 positions matching TRBD1. Germline CDR1 MNHEY, CDR2 SMNVEV (reference sequence). After removal of 8 bases from V and 5 bases from J, the junction contained 7 bases not matched to a gene. The CDR3 contains 14 residues. The CDR3 DNA sequence: TGTGCCAGCCGCCGGGACAGGCAGAATGAAAAACTGTTTTTT. Amino acids: CASRRDRQNEKLFF.

This sequence joins TRBV19 and TRBJ2-7; D may correspond to TRBD1 or TRBD2 (6 bases each). The germline gives CDR1 LNHDA, CDR2 SQIVND (reference sequence). V dropped 6 bases and J dropped 4 bases, with 22 bases sitting between them. The CDR3 extends over 16 amino acids. CDR3 in DNA: TGTGCCAGTAGCCTCGAATTGAGGCCGGGGGCTTACGAGCAGTACTTC. This translates into CASSLELRPGAYEQYF.

This clone showed up just a few times. The chain has TRBV28 and TRBJ1-1; D is undetermined. V was clipped by 1 base and J by 5 bases, with 17 bases between them. There are 16 residues in the CDR3. From germline, CDR1 is MDHEN and CDR2 SYDVKM. The CDR3: CASSLSLDSLSTEAFF. The CDR3 coding sequence is TGTGCCAGCAGTTTATCCTTGGATTCCCTTTCGACTGAAGCTTTCTTT.

This clone was seen a few times. The rearrangement uses TRBV4-1 and TRBJ2-1; 7 bases fit TRBD1. Trimming removed 1 base from V and 1 base from J; junction bases left unmatched: 7. Looked up from germline, CDR1 is MGHRA and CDR2 is YSYEKL. The CDR3 has 17 residues. DNA of the CDR3: TGCGCCAGCAGCCAAGTAGCGAACAGGGGATCCTACAATGAGCAGTTCTTC. Protein sequence: CASSQVANRGSYNEQFF.

This chain connects TRBV28 to TRBJ2-6; unclear D gene. The CDR3 spans 17 residues. Germline assignment: CDR1 MDHEN and CDR2 SYDVKM. Trimming took off 4 bases at V and 0 bases at J, with 13 bases between the two ends. The CDR3 DNA reads as TGTGCCAGCAGTTCACCGGGTCCTTCCTCTGGGGCCAACGTCCTGACTTTC. Its translation: CASSSPGPSSGANVLTF.

In this sample, this clone turned up a few times. The chain is built from TRBV27 and TRBJ2-5, with D maybe TRBD2 (6 bases). Trimming left V 4 bases short and J 0 bases short, with 15 bases between. CDR3 length: 16 amino acids. CDR1 and CDR2 from the germline V gene are MNHEY and SMNVEV (reference sequence). The DNA for the CDR3 is TGTGCCAGCAGTTCCAAAGGCGGGACGTACCAAGAGACCCAGTACTTC. Translating gives CASSSKGGTYQETQYF.

This chain links TRBV11-2 with TRBJ1-2, with unresolved D. Germline loops: CDR1 SGHAT, CDR2 FQNNGV. The CDR3 sequence is 13 residues long. Trimming cost V 1 base and J 4 bases, with 7 bases left between them. The CDR3 protein is CASSLGVSYGYTF. CDR3 nucleotide sequence: TGTGCCAGCAGCTTAGGGGTGAGCTATGGCTACACCTTC.